This T cell receptor beta chain was recovered during a study of cytomegalovirus exposure and HLA in healthy donors. Points on this clone: Its antigen is not known.

Findings of the study overall: Reportedly, cytomegalovirus status was diagnosed with high sensitivity and specificity.

The PCR ran on 60 Vbeta and 13 Jbeta primers. How the authors handled the data: Later work found tens of millions of unique TCR beta chains, with about 10 million shared. Generated by immunoSEQ multiplex PCR, the TCRdb table keeps only in-frame clones and is missing some. D and trimming come from the DNA, and the V and J calls and clone size come from that table. The sample has tens of thousands of clones, roughly four fifths seen once. Trimming left V 0 bases short and J 5 bases short, with 6 bases between. Germline CDR1 and CDR2: LGHNA and YNFKEQ. CDR3 size: 13 residues. The genes are TRBV4-2 and TRBJ2-3, with D possibly TRBD1 on 5 matching bases. The sequencing input was PBMCs. This receptor was taken from a young man in good health and CMV-seronegative. The CDR3 loop is CASSQDRGDTQYF. The DNA for the CDR3 is TGTGCCAGCAGCCAAGATAGGGGAGATACGCAGTATTTT.